Below are 5 T cell receptor beta chains sequenced from a single sample in a study of T-cell memory formation after mild COVID-19. TCRdb recomputed calls from the 5' RACE reads with MiXCR, one row per CDR3 protein. Of about 350,000 distinct CDR3 sequences detected, about 15% appear once; the ten largest clones hold roughly 22%. Material: PBMCs or a T cell subset sorted from them (not recorded which). The receptors here all came from a man in his late teens or twenties who had mild COVID-19 (a few samples of this study predate the infection). Cell type and time point are not known.

The chain employs TRBV30 and TRBJ1-5; D may be TRBD1 (6 bases). The CDR3 has 14 amino acids. Germline V gives CDR1 GTSNPN, CDR2 SVGIG (reference sequence). V dropped 1 base and J dropped 4 bases, with 11 bases sitting between them. For the CDR3, the DNA is TGTGCCTGGAGTGCCACAGGGAGGAATCAGCCCCAGCATTTT. This sequence encodes CAWSATGRNQPQHF.

This rearrangement joins TRBV29-1 to TRBJ2-3; D tentatively fits TRBD1 or TRBD2 (5 bases each). The ends were cut back, 4 bases at V and 2 bases at J, with 13 bases in the middle. The germline CDR1 and CDR2 sequences are SQVTM and ANQGSEA. The CDR3 spans 14 residues. CDR3: CSVVGPGTTDTQYF. The CDR3, as DNA: TGCAGCGTTGTTGGTCCTGGGACCACAGATACGCAGTATTTT.

The chain couples TRBV30 to TRBJ2-7, with D perhaps TRBD1 (5 bases). Germline CDR1 reads GTSNPN; CDR2 reads SVGIG (reference sequence). Trimming cost V 3 bases and J 4 bases, with 19 bases left between them. This CDR3 region has 15 residues. DNA of the CDR3: TGTGCCTGGAGCGGGCAAACAGGTCTCCTGTACGAGCAGTACTTC. Amino acids: CAWSGQTGLLYEQYF.

This sequence joins TRBV10-3 and TRBJ2-3; 7 positions agree with TRBD2. The V gene end was trimmed by 11 bases and the J gene end by 1 base; junction bases not matched to a gene: 6. The CDR3 is made up of 13 amino acids. The germline V gene has CDR1 ENHRY and CDR2 SYGVKD. The CDR3 coding sequence is TGTGCCTATAGGGCGGGGGGCACAGATACGCAGTATTTT. Amino acids: CAYRAGGTDTQYF.

V usage is TRBV10-3 and J usage is TRBJ2-5, with D uncertain. V lost 2 bases and J lost 2, with 6 bases in between. The length of the CDR3 is 13 residues. Germline values: CDR1 ENHRY, CDR2 SYGVKD. This CDR3 reads CAISERVQETQYF. In DNA, the CDR3 is TGTGCCATCAGTGAGAGGGTACAAGAGACCCAGTACTTC.